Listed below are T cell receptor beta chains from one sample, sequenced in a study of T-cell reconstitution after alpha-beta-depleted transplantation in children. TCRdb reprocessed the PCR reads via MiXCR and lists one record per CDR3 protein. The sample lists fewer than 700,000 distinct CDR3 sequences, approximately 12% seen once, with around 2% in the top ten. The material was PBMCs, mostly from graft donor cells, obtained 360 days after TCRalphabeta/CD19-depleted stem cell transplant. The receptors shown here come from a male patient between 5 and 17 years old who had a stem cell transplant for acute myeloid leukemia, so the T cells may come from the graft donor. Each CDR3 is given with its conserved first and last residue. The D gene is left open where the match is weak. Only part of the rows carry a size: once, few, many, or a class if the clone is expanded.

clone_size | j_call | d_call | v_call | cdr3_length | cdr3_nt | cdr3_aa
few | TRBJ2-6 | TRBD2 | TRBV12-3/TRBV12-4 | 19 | TGTGCCAGCAGTTCCCCTTTAGCGGGAGCTTTGGGAGGGGCCAACGTCCTGACTTTC | CASSSPLAGALGGANVLTF
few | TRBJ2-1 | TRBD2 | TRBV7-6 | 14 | TGTGCCAGCAGCTTTAGCGGGAGTAAGAATGAGCAGTTCTTC | CASSFSGSKNEQFF
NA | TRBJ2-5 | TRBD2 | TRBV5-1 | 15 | TGCGCCAGCAGCTTACCTAGCGGGAGAGGCGAGACCCAGTACTTC | CASSLPSGRGETQYF
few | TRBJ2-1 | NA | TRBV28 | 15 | TGTGCCAGCAGTTCAGTGACCTATTCCTACAATGAGCAGTTCTTC | CASSSVTYSYNEQFF
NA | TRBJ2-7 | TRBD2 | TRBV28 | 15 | TGTGCCAGCAGACTTTTAGCTTCGGGACTAGCCGAGCAGTACTTC | CASRLLASGLAEQYF
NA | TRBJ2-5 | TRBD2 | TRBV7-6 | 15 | TGTGCCAGCAGCTTTATAGCGGGAGAGGGAGAGACCCAGTACTTC | CASSFIAGEGETQYF
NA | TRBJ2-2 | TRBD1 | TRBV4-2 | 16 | TGTGCCAGCAGCCAGGAGGACAGGGGGGGCACCGGGGAGCTGTTTTTT | CASSQEDRGGTGELFF
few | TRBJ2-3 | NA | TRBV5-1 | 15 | TGCGCCAGCAGCTTGGGGCCTACTTTCACAGATACGCAGTATTTT | CASSLGPTFTDTQYF
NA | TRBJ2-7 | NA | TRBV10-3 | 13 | TGTGCCATCAGTCACGGGAACCCCTACGAGCAGTACTTC | CAISHGNPYEQYF
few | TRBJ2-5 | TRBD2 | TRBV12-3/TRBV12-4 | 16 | TGTGCCAGCACTCTCTCCCTAGCGGGAGCAGGAGAGACCCAGTACTTC | CASTLSLAGAGETQYF
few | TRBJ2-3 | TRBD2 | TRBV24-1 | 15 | TGTGCCACCAGTGATTCGGGACTAGCAACAGATACGCAGTATTTT | CATSDSGLATDTQYF
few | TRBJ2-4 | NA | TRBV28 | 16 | TGTGCCAGCACCTCTACCGGGGCCCTAGCCAAAAACATTCAGTACTTC | CASTSTGALAKNIQYF
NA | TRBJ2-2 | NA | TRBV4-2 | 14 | TGTGCCAGCAGCCCCTGGCGTAACACCGGGGAGCTGTTTTTT | CASSPWRNTGELFF
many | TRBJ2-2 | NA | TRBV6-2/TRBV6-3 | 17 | TGTGCCAGCAGTCTGAATAGCGGTGAGGGCTGGACCGGGGAGCTGTTTTTT | CASSLNSGEGWTGELFF
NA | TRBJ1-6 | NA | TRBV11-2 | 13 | TGTGCCAGCAGCCTCGACAGCCATTCACCCCTCCACTTT | CASSLDSHSPLHF
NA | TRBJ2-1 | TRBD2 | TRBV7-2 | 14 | TGTGCCAGCATTAGGGACTATTCCTACAATGAGCAGTTCTTC | CASIRDYSYNEQFF
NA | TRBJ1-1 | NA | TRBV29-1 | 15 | TGCAGCGTTAGGACATTGGACAGCATGAACACTGAAGCTTTCTTT | CSVRTLDSMNTEAFF
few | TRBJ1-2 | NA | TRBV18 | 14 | TGTGCCAGCTCTCCTGGGGGTTCATACTATGGCTACACCTTC | CASSPGGSYYGYTF
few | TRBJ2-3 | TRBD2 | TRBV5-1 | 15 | TGCGCCAGCAGCAAGGGACTAGCGATTATAGATACGCAGTATTTT | CASSKGLAIIDTQYF
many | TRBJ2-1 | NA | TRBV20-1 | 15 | TGCAGTGCTAGGCTGGGACCCACAGGAGTCCGTGAGCAGTTCTTC | CSARLGPTGVREQFF
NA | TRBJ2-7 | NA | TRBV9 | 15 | TGTGCCAGCAGCCCCCGAAGGACGGAGTCCTACGAGCAGTACTTC | CASSPRRTESYEQYF
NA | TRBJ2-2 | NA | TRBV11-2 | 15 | TGTGCCAGCAGCTTAGACAGCCTTGGGACCGGGGAGCTGTTTTTT | CASSLDSLGTGELFF
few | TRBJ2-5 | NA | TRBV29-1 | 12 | TGCAGCGTGGATACTAGTCAAGAGACCCAGTACTTC | CSVDTSQETQYF
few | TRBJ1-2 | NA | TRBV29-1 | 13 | TGCAGCGCATTAGGCCCCACTAACTATGGCTACACCTTC | CSALGPTNYGYTF
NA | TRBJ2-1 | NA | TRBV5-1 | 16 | TGCGCCAGCAGCTTCCTAGCGACTATTCCCTACAATGAGCAGTTCTTC | CASSFLATIPYNEQFF
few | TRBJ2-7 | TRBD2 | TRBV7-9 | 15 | TGTGCCAGCAGCCACACTAGCGGGAGAGTGCAGGAGCAGTACTTC | CASSHTSGRVQEQYF
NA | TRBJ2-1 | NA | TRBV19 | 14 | TGTGCCAGTAGCCCGCAGGTTTCCTACAATGAGCAGTTCTTC | CASSPQVSYNEQFF
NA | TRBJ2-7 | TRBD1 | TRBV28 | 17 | TGTGCCAGCAGTTTACGGGACAGGGCGCGAGCGGCCTGGGAGCAGTACTTC | CASSLRDRARAAWEQYF
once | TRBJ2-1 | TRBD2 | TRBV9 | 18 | TGTGCCAGCAGCGCCCCGGGGGGGTTGTGGCCGTCCTACATTGAGCAGTTCTTC | CASSAPGGLWPSYIEQFF
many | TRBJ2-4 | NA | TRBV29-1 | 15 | TGCAGCGTTGAAAAGTTATGGGCCGCCAAAAACATTCAGTACTTC | CSVEKLWAAKNIQYF
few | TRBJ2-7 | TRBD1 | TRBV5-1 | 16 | TGCGCCAGCAGCTCCGGGGACAGGACGTTCTCGGGGGAGCAGTACTTC | CASSSGDRTFSGEQYF
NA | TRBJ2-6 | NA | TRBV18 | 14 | TGTGCCAGCTCACCTCTGGGGGTGGACAACGTCCTGACTTTC | CASSPLGVDNVLTF
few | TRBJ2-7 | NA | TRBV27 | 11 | TGTGCCAGCAGTTTTAATTACAAGCAGTACTTC | CASSFNYKQYF
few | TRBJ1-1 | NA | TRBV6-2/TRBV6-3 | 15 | TGTGCCAGCAGTCCTCACGGGTTACAGAGGACTGAAGCTTTCTTT | CASSPHGLQRTEAFF
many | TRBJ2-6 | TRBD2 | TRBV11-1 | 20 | TGTGCCAGCAGCCTTTCCCAAGGACTAGCGGTCCTGGGTGGGGCCAACGTCCTGACTTTC | CASSLSQGLAVLGGANVLTF
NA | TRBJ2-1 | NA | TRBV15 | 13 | TGTGCCGCCAGCAGAGAGCCGTACAATGAGCAGTTCTTC | CAASREPYNEQFF
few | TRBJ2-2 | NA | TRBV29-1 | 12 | TGCAGCACCCAACAGGGAACCGGGGAGCTGTTTTTT | CSTQQGTGELFF
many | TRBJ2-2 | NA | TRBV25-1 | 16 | TGTGCCAGCAGTGAAGGGTGGGGTGCGAACACCGGGGAGCTGTTTTTT | CASSEGWGANTGELFF
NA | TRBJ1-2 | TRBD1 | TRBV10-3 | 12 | TGTGCCACCTGGACAGGCTTCTATGGCTACACCTTC | CATWTGFYGYTF
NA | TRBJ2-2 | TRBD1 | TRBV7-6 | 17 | TGTGCCAGCAGCCCCAATCCTCGACAGGGGGGAGGCGGGGAGCTGTTTTTT | CASSPNPRQGGGGELFF
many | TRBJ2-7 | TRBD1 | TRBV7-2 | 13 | TGTGCCAGCAGCTTAGTGACAGGGTACGAGCAGTACTTC | CASSLVTGYEQYF
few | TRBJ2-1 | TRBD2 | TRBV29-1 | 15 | TGCAGCGTTCTCTCGGGGGGAGATTCGGAGAATGAGCAGTTCTTC | CSVLSGGDSENEQFF
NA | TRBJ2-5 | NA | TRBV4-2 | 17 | TGTGCCAGCAGCCAAGGAGGGACGGGAGTAGCTTCTGTGACCCAGTACTTC | CASSQGGTGVASVTQYF